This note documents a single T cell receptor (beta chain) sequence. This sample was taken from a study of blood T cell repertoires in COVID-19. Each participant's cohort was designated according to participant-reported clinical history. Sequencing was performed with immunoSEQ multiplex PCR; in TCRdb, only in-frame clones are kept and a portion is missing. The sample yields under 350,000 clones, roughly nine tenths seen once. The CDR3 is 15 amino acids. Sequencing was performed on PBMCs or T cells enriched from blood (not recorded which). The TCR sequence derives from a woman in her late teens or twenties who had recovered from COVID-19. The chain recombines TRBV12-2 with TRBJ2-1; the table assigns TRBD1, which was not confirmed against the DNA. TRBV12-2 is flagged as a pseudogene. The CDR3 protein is CASRLVYRAHNEQFF. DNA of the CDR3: TGTGCAAGTCGCTTAGTCTACAGGGCCCACAATGAGCAGTTCTTC.